This TCR beta chain is drawn from a study of early T cells in non-severe SARS-CoV-2 infection. Per the germline V gene, CDR1 is MGHRA and CDR2 is YSYEKL. The CDR3 loop spans 16 amino acids. Trimming pared 0 bases from V and 0 bases from J, leaving 9 bases between. This clonotype was observed a handful of times. Each CDR3 protein is one row after TCRdb ran MiXCR on the 5' RACE reads. The sample has some 96,000 distinct CDR3 sequences, 14% to 15% seen once. Source material: whole blood. The chain has TRBV4-1 and TRBJ1-5; D remains unclear. The origin of this receptor is an adult who was a healthcare worker with PCR-confirmed SARS-CoV-2 infection or an uninfected control (not recorded which). CDR3 sequence: CASSQEGNPSNQPQHF. The CDR3, as DNA: TGCGCCAGCAGCCAAGAGGGTAACCCTAGCAATCAGCCCCAGCATTTT.